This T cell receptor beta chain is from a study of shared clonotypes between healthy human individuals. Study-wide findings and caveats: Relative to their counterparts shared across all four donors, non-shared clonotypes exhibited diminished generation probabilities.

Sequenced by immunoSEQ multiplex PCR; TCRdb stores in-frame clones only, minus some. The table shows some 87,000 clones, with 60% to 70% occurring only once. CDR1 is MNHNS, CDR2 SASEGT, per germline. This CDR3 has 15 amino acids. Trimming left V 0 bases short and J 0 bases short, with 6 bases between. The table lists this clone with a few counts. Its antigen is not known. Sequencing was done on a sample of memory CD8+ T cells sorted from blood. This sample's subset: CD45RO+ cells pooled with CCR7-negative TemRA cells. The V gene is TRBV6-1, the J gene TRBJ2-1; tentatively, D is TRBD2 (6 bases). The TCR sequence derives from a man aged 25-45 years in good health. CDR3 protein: CASSEASGSYNEQFF. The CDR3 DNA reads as TGTGCCAGCAGTGAAGCTAGCGGCTCCTACAATGAGCAGTTCTTC.